Listed here is a single TCR beta chain. No antigen is known for it. The CDR3 runs to 16 residues. The J segment lost 3 bases and the V segment lost 2 bases, leaving 4 bases of the junction unmatched. The germline CDR1 and CDR2 sequences are MGHRA and YSYEKL. The PBMCs studied were ones that came from approximately 9.9 ml fresh peripheral blood. There were TCR beta CDR3 regions amplified from RNA transcripts. The TCR CDR3 first-round RT-PCR relied on the HTBI primer set. Using its own MiXCR run on the multiplex PCR reads, TCRdb lists one record per CDR3 protein. Among hundreds of thousands of distinct CDR3 sequences listed, 13% to 15% were seen once. This sample is part of a study of T cells in Graves' hyperthyroidism and ophthalmopathy. Points from the study as a whole: Ophthalmopathy stood apart from stable hyperthyroidism in a 13 V-J model. Clonotypes that were expanded in thyroid above 0.001 mostly appeared in blood too.

The sample comprised blood. This chain joins TRBV4-1 and TRBJ2-2; 9 bases agree with TRBD1. The clonotype originates from a woman aged 18-29 years with Graves' hyperthyroidism. The CDR3 protein is CASSQLTGGDTGELFF. CDR3 DNA: TGCGCCAGCAGCCAACTGACAGGGGGGGACACCGGGGAGCTGTTTTTT.